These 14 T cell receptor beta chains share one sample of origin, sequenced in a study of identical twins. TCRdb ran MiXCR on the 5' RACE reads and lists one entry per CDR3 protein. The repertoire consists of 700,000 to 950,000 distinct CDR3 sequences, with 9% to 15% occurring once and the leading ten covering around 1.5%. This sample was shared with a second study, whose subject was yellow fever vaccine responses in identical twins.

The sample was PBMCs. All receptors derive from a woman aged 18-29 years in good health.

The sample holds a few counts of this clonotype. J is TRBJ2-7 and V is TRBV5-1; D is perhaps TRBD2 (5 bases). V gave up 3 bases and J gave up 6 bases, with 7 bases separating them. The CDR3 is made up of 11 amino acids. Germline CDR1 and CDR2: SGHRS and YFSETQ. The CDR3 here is CASSSEGEQYF. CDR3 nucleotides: TGCGCCAGCAGCTCCGAGGGCGAGCAGTACTTC.

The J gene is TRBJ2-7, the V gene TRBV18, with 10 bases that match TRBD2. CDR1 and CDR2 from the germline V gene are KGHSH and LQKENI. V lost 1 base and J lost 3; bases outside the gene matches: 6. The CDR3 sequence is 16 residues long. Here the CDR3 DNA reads TGTGCCAGCTCACCACGGCTGTCTAGCGGGAGCTACGAGCAGTACTTC. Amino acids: CASSPRLSSGSYEQYF. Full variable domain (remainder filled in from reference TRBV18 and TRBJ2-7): NAGVMQNPRHLVRRRGQEARLRCSPMKGHSHVYWYRQLPEEGLKFMVYLQKENIIDESGMPKERFSAEFPKEGPSILRIQQVVRGDSAAYFCASSPRLSSGSYEQYFGPGTRLTVT.

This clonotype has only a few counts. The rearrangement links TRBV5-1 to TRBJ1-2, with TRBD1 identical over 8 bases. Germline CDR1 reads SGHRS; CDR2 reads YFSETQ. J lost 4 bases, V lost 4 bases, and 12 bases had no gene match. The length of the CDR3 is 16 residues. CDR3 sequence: CASSPSPTGGGYGYTF. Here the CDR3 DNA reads TGCGCCAGCAGCCCTTCACCAACAGGGGGGGGCTATGGCTACACCTTC.

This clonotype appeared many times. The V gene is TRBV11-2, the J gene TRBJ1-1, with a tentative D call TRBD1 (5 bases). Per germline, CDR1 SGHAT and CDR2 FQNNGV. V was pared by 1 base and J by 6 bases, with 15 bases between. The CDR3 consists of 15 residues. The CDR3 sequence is CASSLVAGKSAEAFF. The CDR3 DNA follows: TGTGCCAGCAGCTTAGTCGCAGGGAAGAGTGCTGAAGCTTTCTTT.

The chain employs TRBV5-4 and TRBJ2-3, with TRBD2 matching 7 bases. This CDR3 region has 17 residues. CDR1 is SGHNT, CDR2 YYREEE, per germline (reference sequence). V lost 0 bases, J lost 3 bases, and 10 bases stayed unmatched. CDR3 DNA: TGTGCCAGCAGCTTGGCCGTAGCGGGCCCAGGAACAGATACGCAGTATTTT. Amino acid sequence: CASSLAVAGPGTDTQYF. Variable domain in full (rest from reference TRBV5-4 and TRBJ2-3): ETGVTQSPTHLIKTRGQQVTLRCSSQSGHNTVSWYQQALGQGPQFIFQYYREEENGRGNFPPRFSGLQFPNYSSELNVNALELDDSALYLCASSLAVAGPGTDTQYFGPGTRLTVL.

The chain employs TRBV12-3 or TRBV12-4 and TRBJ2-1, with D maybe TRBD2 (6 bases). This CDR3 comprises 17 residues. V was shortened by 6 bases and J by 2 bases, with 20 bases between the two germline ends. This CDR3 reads CASSLRILADTYNEQFF. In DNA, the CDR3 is TGTGCCAGCAGCCTTCGGATACTAGCAGATACCTACAATGAGCAGTTCTTC.

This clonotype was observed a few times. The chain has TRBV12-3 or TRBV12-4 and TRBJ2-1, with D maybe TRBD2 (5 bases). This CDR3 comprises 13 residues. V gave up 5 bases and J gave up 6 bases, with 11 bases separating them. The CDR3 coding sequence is TGTGCCAGCAGTCCGACTCGGGGCAATGAGCAGTTCTTC. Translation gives CASSPTRGNEQFF.

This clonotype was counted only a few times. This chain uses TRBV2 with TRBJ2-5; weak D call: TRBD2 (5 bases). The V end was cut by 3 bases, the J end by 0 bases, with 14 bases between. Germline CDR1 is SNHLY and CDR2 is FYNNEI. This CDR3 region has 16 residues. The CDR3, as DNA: TGTGCCAGCAGTGATCTGGCTAGCCTGTACCAAGAGACCCAGTACTTC. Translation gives CASSDLASLYQETQYF.

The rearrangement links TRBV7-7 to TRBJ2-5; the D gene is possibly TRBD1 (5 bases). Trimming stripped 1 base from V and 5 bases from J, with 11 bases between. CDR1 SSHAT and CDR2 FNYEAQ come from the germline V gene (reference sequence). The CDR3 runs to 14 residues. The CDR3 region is CASSLGPAGETQYF. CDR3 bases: TGTGCCAGCAGCTTAGGCCCCGCAGGGGAGACCCAGTACTTC.

This CDR3 is CASSPGLDPATDTQYF. CDR3 nucleotide sequence: TGTGCCAGCAGCCCTGGGCTCGACCCAGCCACAGATACGCAGTATTTT. The chain couples TRBV5-4 to TRBJ2-3, with D uncertain. CDR1 is SGHNT, CDR2 YYREEE, per germline (reference sequence). CDR3 length: 16 residues. Trimming took 4 bases from V and 2 from J, leaving 17 bases between them.

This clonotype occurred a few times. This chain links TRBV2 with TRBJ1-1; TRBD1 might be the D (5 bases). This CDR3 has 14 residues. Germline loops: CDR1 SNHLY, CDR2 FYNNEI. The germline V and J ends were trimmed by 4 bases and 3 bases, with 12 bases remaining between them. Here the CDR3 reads CASSGLVGDTEAFF. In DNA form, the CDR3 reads TGTGCCAGCAGTGGGCTTGTGGGGGACACTGAAGCTTTCTTT.

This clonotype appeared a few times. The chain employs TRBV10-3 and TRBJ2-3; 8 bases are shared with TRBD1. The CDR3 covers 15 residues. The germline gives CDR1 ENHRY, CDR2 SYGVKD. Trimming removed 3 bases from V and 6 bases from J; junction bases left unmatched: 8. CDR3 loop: CAISDRGLASDTQYF. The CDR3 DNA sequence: TGTGCCATCAGTGACAGGGGGCTTGCGTCCGATACGCAGTATTTT.

CDR3 residues: CATSDQGLAGNEQFF. CDR3 sequence (DNA): TGTGCCACCAGTGACCAGGGACTAGCGGGCAATGAGCAGTTCTTC. The rearrangement joins TRBV24-1 to TRBJ2-1, with 12 bases aligning to TRBD2. Germline-derived CDR1 and CDR2 are KGHDR and SFDVKD. Trimming removed 4 bases from V and 6 bases from J; junction bases left unmatched: 3. This CDR3 has 15 residues.

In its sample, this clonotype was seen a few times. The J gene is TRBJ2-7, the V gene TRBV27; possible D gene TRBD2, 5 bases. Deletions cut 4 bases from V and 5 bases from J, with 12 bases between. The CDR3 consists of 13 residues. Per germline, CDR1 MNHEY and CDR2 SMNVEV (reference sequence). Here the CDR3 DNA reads TGTGCCAGCAGTTCGGTTGGAGGAAACGAGCAGTACTTC. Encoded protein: CASSSVGGNEQYF.